This TCR beta chain was recovered during a study of blood T cell repertoires in COVID-19. Background on the study: Sites in the United States, Italy and Spain provided acute and convalescent COVID-19 samples.

Here immunoSEQ multiplex PCR was the method, and the copy in TCRdb shows in-frame clones only, minus some. Among about 150,000 clones, less than 90% were seen once, and the ten largest hold about 2.4%. CDR3 length: 17 amino acids. V lost 0 bases, J lost 0 bases, and 11 bases lay in between. CDR1 and CDR2 (germline): MGHRA, YSYEKL. This clonotype was sampled from a woman in her 70s with acute or convalescent COVID-19. Input material: peripheral blood. This rearrangement joins TRBV4-1 to TRBJ1-4; unclear D gene. As DNA, the CDR3 is TGCGCCAGCAGCCAAGATGGTCCTCAGACAACTAATGAAAAACTGTTTTTT. Protein sequence: CASSQDGPQTTNEKLFF.